The rows below give T cell receptor beta chains drawn from one sample of a study of T cell clonotyping in hematopoietic cell transplantation. TCRdb's copy holds only in-frame clones and misses some; the assay was immunoSEQ multiplex PCR. The data contain roughly 23,000 clones, 85% to 90% of them singletons. The sequencing used peripheral blood mononuclear cells, collected before stem cell transplant. The receptors here all came from a young man with biphenotypic leukemia. Some clones in this sample may be carry-over from other donors' samples. Each CDR3 is given with its conserved first and last residue. Fields, in order: J gene, D gene, clone size, V gene, CDR3 DNA, CDR3 protein. The D gene is left open where the match is weak. Expanded clones are given a class, and other clones once, few, many or no size at all.

>TRBJ2-5|TRBD2|-|TRBV30
TGTGCCTGGAGTACGGCCACTAGCGAAGAGACCCAGTACTTC
CAWSTATSEETQYF
>TRBJ1-1|-|-|TRBV29-1
TGCAGCGTTGAAGACCAACCGAGGGCTGAAGCTTTCTTT
CSVEDQPRAEAFF
>TRBJ2-3|TRBD1|-|TRBV29-1
TGCAGCGTTGGAGCCCTGGGTTTATCCGTAAATGGGGACAGAGCAAGCACAGATACGCAGTATTTT
CSVGALGLSVNGDRASTDTQYF
>TRBJ2-7|TRBD1|-|TRBV27
TGTGCCAGCAGTTTAGGGCTGGGACAGGCCTACGAGCAGTACTTC
CASSLGLGQAYEQYF
>TRBJ2-7|-|-|TRBV7-2
TGTGCCAGCAGCCCGCCTACGGACGAGCAGTACTTC
CASSPPTDEQYF
>TRBJ2-3|-|-|TRBV6-5
TGTGCCAGCAGTTACGGCGGTAGCACAGATACGCAGTATTTT
CASSYGGSTDTQYF
>TRBJ1-3|-|-|TRBV6-5
TGTGCCAGCAGTTTCGATGGACGACAGGTCGGAAACACCATATATTTT
CASSFDGRQVGNTIYF
>TRBJ2-7|-|few|TRBV5-8
TGTGCCAGCAACTACGGGCCGTGGGTGTACGAGCAGTACTTC
CASNYGPWVYEQYF
>TRBJ2-1|-|-|TRBV19
TGTGCCAGTAGTATGGGTGACGCTAGTTTTAGCTCCTACAATGAGCAGTTCTTC
CASSMGDASFSSYNEQFF
>TRBJ1-1|-|-|TRBV30
TGTGCCTGGATAGCGGGGGGAGCTTTCTTT
CAWIAGGAFF
>TRBJ2-4|TRBD2|-|TRBV9
TGTGCCAGCAGCTCCCGGACTAGTCTAGCCAAAAACATTCAGTACTTC
CASSSRTSLAKNIQYF
>TRBJ1-2|-|-|TRBV7-2
TGTGCCAGCAGCTCCGGCCAGTACTATGGCTACACCTTC
CASSSGQYYGYTF
>TRBJ1-2|-|-|TRBV27
TGTGCCAGCAGTTTAAGGTCTGGGCTGGATGGCTACACCTTC
CASSLRSGLDGYTF
>TRBJ1-2|TRBD1|-|TRBV9
TGTGCCAGCAGCGTAGCAGGGGGGAGGGAAGACAGCTATGGCTACACCTTC
CASSVAGGREDSYGYTF
>TRBJ2-2|TRBD2|few|TRBV6-1
TGTGCCAGCAGGGACAGCGGGGGGGCAAACGGGGAGCTGTTTTTT
CASRDSGGANGELFF
>TRBJ2-5|-|-|TRBV19
TGTGCCAGTAGTCAAACTGGTGGAGGAGAGACCCAGTACTTC
CASSQTGGGETQYF
>TRBJ2-1|TRBD1|-|TRBV6-6
TGTGCCAGCGCCGCCGGGACAGTCTACAATGAGCAGTTCTTC
CASAAGTVYNEQFF
>TRBJ1-3|TRBD1|-|TRBV6-5
TGTGCCAGCAGTTACTCGAGGGACAGGCTCAAGTTCTTT
CASSYSRDRLKFF
>TRBJ1-1|-|-|TRBV25-1
TGTGCCAGCAGTACCTCAACGGGCACAGGAGCTTTCTTT
CASSTSTGTGAFF
>TRBJ2-7|-|once|TRBV25-1
TGTGCCAGCACCGACAGGTCCTACGAGCAGTACTTC
CASTDRSYEQYF
>TRBJ1-3|TRBD1|-|TRBV10-2
TGCGCCAGCAGTGTGAATAGGGACAGGCTAAACACCATATATTTT
CASSVNRDRLNTIYF
>TRBJ2-7|TRBD2|-|TRBV25-1
TGTGCCAGCAGTGGTGGCTTGTTACTAGCGGGACACACCTACGAGCAGTACTTC
CASSGGLLLAGHTYEQYF
>TRBJ1-5|-|-|TRBV19
TGTGCCAGTAGGATCCCAATGGACAATCAGCCCCAGCATTTT
CASRIPMDNQPQHF
>TRBJ1-6|-|-|TRBV6-5
TGTGCCAGCAGGAGCGACAGTTATAATTCACCCCTCCACTTT
CASRSDSYNSPLHF
>TRBJ2-7|TRBD1|-|TRBV15
TGTGCCACCAGCAGCCTGGACAGGGGCTACGAGCAGTACTTC
CATSSLDRGYEQYF
>TRBJ1-2|-|-|TRBV29-1
TGCAGCGTTGAAGACGGCGCCAGCAGATATGGCTACACCTTC
CSVEDGASRYGYTF
>TRBJ2-7|-|-|TRBV7-2
TGTGCCAGCAGCTTAGTAGGGGGGGGCGAGCAGTACTTC
CASSLVGGGEQYF
>TRBJ2-1|-|-|TRBV5-6
TGTGCCAGCAGCTCCAGACGGCTCGGGAAGGCCTACAATGAGCAGTTCTTC
CASSSRRLGKAYNEQFF
>TRBJ2-1|-|-|TRBV5-6
TGTGCCAGCAGCTGGCTGACTAGGCGAGAGGAGCAGTTCTTC
CASSWLTRREEQFF
>TRBJ1-1|-|-|TRBV6-5
TGTGCCAGCAGTCTACACACTGAAGCTTTCTTT
CASSLHTEAFF
>TRBJ1-1|-|-|TRBV19
TGTGCCAGTAGTATGGGGAGGGAGGGGAGCACTGAAGCTTTCTTT
CASSMGREGSTEAFF
>TRBJ1-2|TRBD1|-|TRBV5-6
TGTGCCAGCAGCTCCGGGACAGGTAGCTATGGCTACACCTTC
CASSSGTGSYGYTF
>TRBJ2-3|-|-|TRBV29-1
TGCAGCGTTGCGGATCTAGGGACCGATACGCAGTATTTT
CSVADLGTDTQYF
>TRBJ1-2|TRBD1|-|TRBV15
TGTGCCACCAGCACCTACGACAGGGCCCTCACCTTC
CATSTYDRALTF
>TRBJ2-7|-|-|TRBV27
TGTGCCAGCAGTCTAGGGTACGAGCAGTACTTC
CASSLGYEQYF
>TRBJ1-2|-|-|TRBV10-3
TGTGCCATCAGTGAAGGGACGGACTCGCATGGCTACACCTTC
CAISEGTDSHGYTF
>TRBJ1-1|-|-|TRBV14
TGTGCCAGCAGCCCCAGGGGAACGACGAACACTGAAGCTTTCTTT
CASSPRGTTNTEAFF
>TRBJ1-2|-|-|TRBV6-6
TGTGCCAGCAGTGGGGCTATCTATGGCTACACCTTC
CASSGAIYGYTF
>TRBJ1-1|TRBD1|-|TRBV27
TGTGCCAGCAGTCCTGGGACAGGGTGGAACACTGAAGCTTTCTTT
CASSPGTGWNTEAFF
>TRBJ2-7|TRBD2|-|TRBV7-9
TGTGCCAGCAGCTTCCGGGACTACACCTACGAGCAGTACTTC
CASSFRDYTYEQYF
>TRBJ2-7|TRBD1|-|TRBV6-1
TGTGCCAGCATGATATTGACAGGGGAAACCCACGAGCAGTACTTC
CASMILTGETHEQYF
>TRBJ1-5|TRBD1|-|TRBV19
TGTGCCAGTAGTTTTACAGGGGGAAGGGGCAATCAGCCCCAGCATTTT
CASSFTGGRGNQPQHF
>TRBJ1-1|-|-|TRBV19
TGTGCCAGTACCAAGGAGGGGAGAATAACTGAAGCTTTCTTT
CASTKEGRITEAFF
>TRBJ1-2|-|-|TRBV6-5
TGTGCCAGCAGTTACTCGCCAGTACAGGGCCCCTATGGCTACACCTTC
CASSYSPVQGPYGYTF
>TRBJ1-2|-|-|TRBV5-1
TGCGCCAGCCGCAGCCTTCCCTATGGCTACACCTTC
CASRSLPYGYTF